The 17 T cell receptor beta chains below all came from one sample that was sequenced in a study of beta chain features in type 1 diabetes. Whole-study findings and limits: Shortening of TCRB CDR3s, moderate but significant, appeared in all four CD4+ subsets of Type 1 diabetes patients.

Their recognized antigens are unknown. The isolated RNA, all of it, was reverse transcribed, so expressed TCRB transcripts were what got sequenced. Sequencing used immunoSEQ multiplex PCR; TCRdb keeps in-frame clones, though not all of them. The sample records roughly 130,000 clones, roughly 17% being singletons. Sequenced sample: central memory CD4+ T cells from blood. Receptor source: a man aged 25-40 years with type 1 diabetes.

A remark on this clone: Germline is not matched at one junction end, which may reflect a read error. In nucleotides, the CDR3 is TGTGCTAGCAGGTGGACAGACGGGGAGCTGTTTTTT. It specifies CASRWTDGELFF. This rearrangement joins TRBV7-9 to TRBJ2-2; TRBD1 is a possible D gene (6 bases). This CDR3 comprises 12 residues. CDR1 is SEHNR, CDR2 FQNEAQ, per germline (reference sequence).

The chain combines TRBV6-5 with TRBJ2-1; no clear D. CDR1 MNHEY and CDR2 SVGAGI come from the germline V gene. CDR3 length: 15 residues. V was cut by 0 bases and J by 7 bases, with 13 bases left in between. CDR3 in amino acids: CASSYSWSGRNEQFF. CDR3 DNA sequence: TGTGCCAGCAGTTACTCGTGGTCGGGTAGAAATGAGCAGTTCTTC.

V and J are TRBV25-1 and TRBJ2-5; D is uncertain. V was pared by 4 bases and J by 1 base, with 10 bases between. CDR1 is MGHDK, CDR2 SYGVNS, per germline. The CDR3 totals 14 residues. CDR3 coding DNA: TGTGCCAGCAGTGCCCCGGGTTCCCAAGAGACCCAGTACTTC. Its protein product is CASSAPGSQETQYF.

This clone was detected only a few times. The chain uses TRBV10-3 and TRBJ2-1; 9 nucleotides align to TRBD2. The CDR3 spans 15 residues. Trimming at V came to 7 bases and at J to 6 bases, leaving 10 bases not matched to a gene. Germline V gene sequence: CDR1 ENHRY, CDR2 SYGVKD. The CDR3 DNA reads TGTGCCATCACCAAGGATAGCGGGGGACCCAATGAGCAGTTCTTC. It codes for CAITKDSGGPNEQFF.

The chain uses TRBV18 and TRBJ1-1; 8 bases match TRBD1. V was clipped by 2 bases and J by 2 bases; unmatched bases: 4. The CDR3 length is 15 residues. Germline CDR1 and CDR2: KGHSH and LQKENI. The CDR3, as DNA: TGTGCCAGCTCACCATCCAGGGGGCTCAACACTGAAGCTTTCTTT. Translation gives CASSPSRGLNTEAFF.

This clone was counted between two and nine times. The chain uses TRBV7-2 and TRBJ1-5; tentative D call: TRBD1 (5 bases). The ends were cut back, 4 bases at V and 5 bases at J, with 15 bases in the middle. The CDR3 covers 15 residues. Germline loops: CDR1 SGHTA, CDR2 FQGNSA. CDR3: CASSSGTRVHQPQHF. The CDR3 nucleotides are TGTGCCAGCAGCTCCGGGACCCGGGTCCATCAGCCCCAGCATTTT. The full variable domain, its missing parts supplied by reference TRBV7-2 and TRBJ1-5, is GAGVSQSPSNKVTEKGKDVELRCDPISGHTALYWYRQSLGQGLEFLIYFQGNSAPDKSGLPSDRFSAERTGGSVSTLTIQRTQQEDSAVYLCASSSGTRVHQPQHFGDGTRLSIL.

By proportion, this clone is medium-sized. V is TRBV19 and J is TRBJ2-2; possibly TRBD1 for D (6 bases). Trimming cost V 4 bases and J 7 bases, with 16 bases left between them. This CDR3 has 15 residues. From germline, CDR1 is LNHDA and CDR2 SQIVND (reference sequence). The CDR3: CASSRDNSGSGELFF. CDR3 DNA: TGTGCCAGTAGTAGGGACAACTCCGGTAGCGGGGAGCTGTTTTTT. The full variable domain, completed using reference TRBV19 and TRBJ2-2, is DGGITQSPKYLFRKEGQNVTLSCEQNLNHDAMYWYRQDPGQGLRLIYYSQIVNDFQKGDIAEGYSVSREKKESFPLTVTSAQKNPTAFYLCASSRDNSGSGELFFGEGSRLTVL.

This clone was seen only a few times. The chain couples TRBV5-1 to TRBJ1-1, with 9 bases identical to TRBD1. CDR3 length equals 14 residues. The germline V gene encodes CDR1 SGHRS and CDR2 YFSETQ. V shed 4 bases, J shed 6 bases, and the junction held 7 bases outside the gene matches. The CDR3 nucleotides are TGCGCCAGCAGCCAGGAGAACAGGGGGCCTGAAGCTTTCTTT. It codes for CASSQENRGPEAFF.

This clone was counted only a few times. DNA for the CDR3: TGCGCCAGCAGCCAAGAAATAGCGGGGCCAGATACGCAGTATTTT. It yields the protein CASSQEIAGPDTQYF. V is TRBV4-3 and J is TRBJ2-3, with 8 nucleotides matching TRBD2. The CDR3 spans 15 residues. J gave up 4 bases and V 0 bases, and 3 bases lay outside the gene matches. Looked up from germline, CDR1 is LGHNA and CDR2 is YSLEER.

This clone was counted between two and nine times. The CDR3 DNA follows: TGTGCCAGCAGCGTAGGGGCAGGGGGCGGAGATACGCAGTATTTT. This codes for CASSVGAGGGDTQYF. The chain has TRBV9 and TRBJ2-3; 8 bases match TRBD1. Germline CDR1 is SGDLS and CDR2 is YYNGEE. The CDR3 runs to 15 residues. After removal of 0 bases from V and 5 bases from J, the junction contained 5 bases not matched to a gene.

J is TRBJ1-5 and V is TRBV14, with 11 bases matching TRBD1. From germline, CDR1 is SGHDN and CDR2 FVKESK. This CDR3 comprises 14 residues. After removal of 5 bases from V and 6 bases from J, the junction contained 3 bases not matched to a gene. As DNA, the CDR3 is TGTGCCAGCAGCAGGACAGGGGGCGGTCAGCCCCAGCATTTT. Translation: CASSRTGGGQPQHF.

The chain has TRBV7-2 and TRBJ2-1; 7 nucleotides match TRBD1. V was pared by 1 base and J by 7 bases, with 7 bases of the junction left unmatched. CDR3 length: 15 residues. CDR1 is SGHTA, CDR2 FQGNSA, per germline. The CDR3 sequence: CASSLEGGEWNEQFF. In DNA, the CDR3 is TGTGCCAGCAGCTTAGAAGGGGGCGAATGGAATGAGCAGTTCTTC.

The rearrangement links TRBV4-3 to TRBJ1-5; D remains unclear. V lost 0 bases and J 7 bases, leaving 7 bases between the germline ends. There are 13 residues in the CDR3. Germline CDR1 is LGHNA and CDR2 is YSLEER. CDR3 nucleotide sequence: TGCGCCAGCAGCCAAGATGAGGCGCAGCCCCAGCATTTT. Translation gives CASSQDEAQPQHF.

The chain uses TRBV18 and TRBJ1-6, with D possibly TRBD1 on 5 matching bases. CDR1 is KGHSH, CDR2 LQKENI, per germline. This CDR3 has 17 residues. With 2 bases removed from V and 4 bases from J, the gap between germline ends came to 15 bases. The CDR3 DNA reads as TGTGCCAGCTCACCAAGCATGGGGGGTGGATATAATTCACCCCTCCACTTT. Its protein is CASSPSMGGGYNSPLHF. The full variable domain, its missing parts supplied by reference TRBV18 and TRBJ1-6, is NAGVMQNPRHLVRRRGQEARLRCSPMKGHSHVYWYRQLPEEGLKFMVYLQKENIIDESGMPKERFSAEFPKEGPSILRIQQVVRGDSAAYFCASSPSMGGGYNSPLHFGNGTRLTVT.

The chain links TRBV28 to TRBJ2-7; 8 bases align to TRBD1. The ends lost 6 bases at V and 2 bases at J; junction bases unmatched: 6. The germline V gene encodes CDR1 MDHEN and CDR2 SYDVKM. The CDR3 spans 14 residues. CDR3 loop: CASSWGQAPYEQYF. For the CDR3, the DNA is TGTGCCAGCAGCTGGGGACAGGCCCCCTACGAGCAGTACTTC.

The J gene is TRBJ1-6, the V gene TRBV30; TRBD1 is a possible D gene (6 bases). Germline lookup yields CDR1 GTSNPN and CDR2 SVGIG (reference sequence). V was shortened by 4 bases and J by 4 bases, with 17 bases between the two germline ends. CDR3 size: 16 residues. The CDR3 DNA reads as TGTGCCTGGACTCCTGCGGGGGGCGGGTATAATTCACCCCTCCACTTT. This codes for CAWTPAGGGYNSPLHF.

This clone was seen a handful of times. The CDR3 region is CASSQDLAGGQGETQYF. Here the CDR3 DNA reads TGTGCCAGCAGCCAAGACCTAGCGGGGGGGCAAGGAGAGACCCAGTACTTC. V gene TRBV4-2 combines with J gene TRBJ2-5; 12 bases match TRBD2. V lost 0 bases, J lost 4 bases, and 6 bases stayed unmatched. This CDR3 is built from 17 residues. CDR1 and CDR2 (germline): LGHNA, YNFKEQ.